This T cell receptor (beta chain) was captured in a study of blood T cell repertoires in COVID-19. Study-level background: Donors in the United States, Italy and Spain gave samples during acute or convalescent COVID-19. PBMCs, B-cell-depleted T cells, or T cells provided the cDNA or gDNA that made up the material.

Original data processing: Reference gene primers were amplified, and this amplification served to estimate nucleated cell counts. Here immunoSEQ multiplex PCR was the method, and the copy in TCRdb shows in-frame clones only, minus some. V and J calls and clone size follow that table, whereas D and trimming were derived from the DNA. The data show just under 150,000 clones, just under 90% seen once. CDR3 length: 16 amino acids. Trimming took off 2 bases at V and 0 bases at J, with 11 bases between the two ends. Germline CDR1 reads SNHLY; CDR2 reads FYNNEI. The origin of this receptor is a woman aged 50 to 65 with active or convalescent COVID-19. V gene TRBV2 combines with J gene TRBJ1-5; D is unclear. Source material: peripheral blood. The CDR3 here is CASSEHSWNSNQPQHF. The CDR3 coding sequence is TGTGCCAGCAGTGAACACAGTTGGAATAGCAATCAGCCCCAGCATTTT.